The 27 T cell receptor beta chains below were found in one sample sequenced in a study of blood T cells in healthy people across ages. Primed by a sample-barcoded 5' primer and a J-beta primer mix, a second PCR proceeded for roughly 7 to 12 cycles. TCRdb passed the 5' RACE reads through MiXCR, listing each CDR3 protein once. The sample yields approximately 760,000 distinct CDR3 sequences, about 25% seen once. A further study also used this sample, focusing on T cells of mothers and their children.

The sample consisted of blood. These receptors were collected from a boy between 10 and 17 years old in good health.

J is TRBJ1-4 and V is TRBV7-9; D is unclear. Trimming shortened V by 2 bases and J by 5 bases, and 12 bases separated the two germline ends. The germline gives CDR1 SEHNR, CDR2 FQNEAQ (reference sequence). CDR3 size: 15 residues. CDR3 bases: TGTGCCAGCAGCTTATCCCCAGGTTCGAATGAAAAACTGTTTTTT. It yields the protein CASSLSPGSNEKLFF.

The chain employs TRBV5-5 and TRBJ1-1, with unresolved D. This CDR3 has 13 residues. Trimming pared 1 base from V and 7 bases from J, leaving 11 bases between. Looked up from germline, CDR1 is SGHKS and CDR2 is YYEKEE (reference sequence). The CDR3 is CASSLLEADEAFF. CDR3 bases: TGTGCCAGCAGCTTGCTAGAGGCTGATGAAGCTTTCTTT.

The V call is TRBV6-5, the J call TRBJ1-4; D possibly corresponds to TRBD1 (5 bases). The V gene lost 2 bases and the J gene lost 10 bases, with 14 bases spanning the gap. This CDR3 has 14 amino acids. Germline V gene data show CDR1 as MNHEY and CDR2 as SVGAGI. CDR3 coding DNA: TGTGCCAGCAGTTACAGGTTTGGGAGGGGAAAACTGTTTTTT. The encoded protein is CASSYRFGRGKLFF.

V usage is TRBV7-2 and J usage is TRBJ2-1; 7 bases align to TRBD1. Unmatched junction bases numbered 10, after V lost 5 bases and J lost 6 bases. The CDR3 spans 15 residues. CDR1 and CDR2 from the germline V gene are SGHTA and FQGNSA. Here the CDR3 DNA reads TGTGCCAGCAGCACAATTAGAGGGGGCTCCAATGAGCAGTTCTTC. It yields the protein CASSTIRGGSNEQFF.

The chain has TRBV4-2 and TRBJ1-2; D uncertain. Germline-derived CDR1 and CDR2 are LGHNA and YNFKEQ. The CDR3 loop spans 13 amino acids. V lost 3 bases to trimming and J lost 8 bases, with 13 bases between them. The CDR3 DNA reads as TGTGCCAGCAGCCAGGACTCCCTTAGGGGCTACACCTTC. Translating it yields CASSQDSLRGYTF.

J is TRBJ2-7 and V is TRBV7-3, with D maybe TRBD2 (6 bases). Trimming pared 5 bases from V and 3 bases from J, leaving 17 bases between. Per germline, CDR1 SGHTA and CDR2 FQGTGA. The CDR3 extends over 15 amino acids. This chain's CDR3 is CASSPWGGTIYEQYF. As DNA, the CDR3 is TGTGCCAGCAGCCCCTGGGGCGGGACGATCTACGAGCAGTACTTC.

This clonotype was observed a few times. The rearrangement uses TRBV7-2 and TRBJ1-1, with D unclear. V was pared by 6 bases and J by 0 bases, with 14 bases between. The V gene's germline CDR1 is SGHTA and CDR2 FQGNSA. The CDR3 is made up of 15 amino acids. The CDR3 DNA reads as TGTGCCAGCAGTTCCCCAGGTTACATGAACACTGAAGCTTTCTTT. It is translated as CASSSPGYMNTEAFF.

The V call is TRBV9, the J call TRBJ1-2; 7 nucleotides line up with TRBD1. Germline-derived CDR1 and CDR2 are SGDLS and YYNGEE. V gave up 7 bases and J gave up 8 bases; unmatched junction bases: 8. The CDR3 totals 12 residues. The CDR3 DNA reads as TGTGCCAGCGCAGGGGGGCTTGAAGGCTACACCTTC. Its protein product is CASAGGLEGYTF.

With respect to this clonotype: The conserved phenylalanine or tryptophan is not found at the CDR3 terminus, so this likely reflects a read error. This chain joins TRBV29-1 and TRBJ1-2; D ambiguous. CDR3 length equals 14 residues. The germline V and J ends were trimmed by 6 bases and 4 bases, with 18 bases remaining between them. CDR1 is SQVTM and CDR2 is ANQGSEA in the germline V gene. The CDR3 DNA reads TGCAGCGTCGCCTTTCCGCCGCCCTTCTATGGCTACACCCTC. Its protein product is CSVAFPPPFYGYTL.

The chain combines TRBV29-1 with TRBJ1-1, with D perhaps TRBD1 (6 bases). Germline-derived CDR1 and CDR2 are SQVTM and ANQGSEA. Trimming stripped 4 bases from V and 1 base from J, with 10 bases between. This CDR3 contains 13 residues. The CDR3 coding sequence is TGCAGCGTTGCCAGGACAGCGAACACTGAAGCTTTCTTT. Translating it yields CSVARTANTEAFF.

This clonotype was observed a few times. The chain is built from TRBV4-1 and TRBJ2-1; the match to TRBD1 covers 9 bases. This CDR3 contains 13 residues. Germline trimming cut 4 bases from V and 9 bases from J; bases unmatched to any gene: 4. The germline gives CDR1 MGHRA, CDR2 YSYEKL. The CDR3, as DNA: TGCGCCAGCAGCCCGGGACAGGGCCCTGAGCAGTTCTTC. Its protein is CASSPGQGPEQFF.

This chain uses TRBV5-1 with TRBJ1-1; tentative D call: TRBD1 (5 bases). V lost 4 bases and J 4 bases, leaving 17 bases between the germline ends. Germline assignment: CDR1 SGHRS and CDR2 YFSETQ. The CDR3 has 15 amino acids. The CDR3 protein is CASSPVVGEGTEAFF. The DNA for the CDR3 is TGCGCCAGCAGCCCTGTTGTGGGGGAGGGCACTGAAGCTTTCTTT.

With regard to this clonotype: At one end, the junction sequence differs from germline, possibly due to a read error. The chain employs TRBV25-1 and TRBJ2-1; D call uncertain. This CDR3 region has 11 residues. The germline V gene encodes CDR1 MGHDK and CDR2 SYGVNS. The DNA of the CDR3 is TGTGCCAGCAGTGTTTTTGGCGAGCAGTCCTTC. It specifies CASSVFGEQSF.

This clonotype was detected only a few times. The V and J genes are TRBV25-1 and TRBJ1-4; no definite D call. The V and J ends lost 4 bases and 4 bases respectively, with 4 bases between them. Germline CDR1 reads MGHDK; CDR2 reads SYGVNS. CDR3 length: 12 residues. CDR3 region: CASSGDNEKLFF. CDR3 bases: TGTGCCAGCAGTGGGGATAATGAAAAACTGTTTTTT. Based on the CDR3 plus reference TRBV25-1 and TRBJ1-4, the full variable domain is EADIYQTPRYLVIGTGKKITLECSQTMGHDKMYWYQQDPGMELHLIHYSYGVNSTEKGDLSSESTVSRIRTEHFPLTLESARPSHTSQYLCASSGDNEKLFFGSGTQLSVL.

This chain connects TRBV5-1 to TRBJ2-5; no reliable D call. CDR1 SGHRS and CDR2 YFSETQ come from the germline V gene. V dropped 4 bases and J dropped 4 bases, with 11 bases sitting between them. The CDR3 sequence is 13 residues long. The CDR3, as DNA: TGCGCCAGCAGCCCTATTATGTCAGAGACCCAGTACTTC. Encoded protein: CASSPIMSETQYF.

V is TRBV12-3 or TRBV12-4 and J is TRBJ2-1; 7 nucleotides line up with TRBD2. V lost 9 bases and J lost 6; bases outside the gene matches: 8. The CDR3 consists of 13 residues. Here the CDR3 reads CASGGVKGNEQFF. The DNA for the CDR3 is TGTGCCAGTGGGGGGGTTAAGGGCAATGAGCAGTTCTTC.

The chain uses TRBV29-1 and TRBJ2-1; possible D gene TRBD1, 5 bases. Trimming shortened V by 7 bases and J by 5 bases, and 15 bases separated the two germline ends. Germline V lookup: CDR1 SQVTM, CDR2 ANQGSEA. The CDR3 extends over 13 amino acids. The CDR3 is CSALGQNNNEQFF. The CDR3 DNA reads TGCAGCGCCCTGGGGCAGAATAACAATGAGCAGTTCTTC.

The CDR3 here is CSVLADSSSYNEQFF. For the CDR3, the DNA is TGCAGCGTTCTAGCGGACTCGAGCTCCTACAATGAGCAGTTCTTC. The chain combines TRBV29-1 with TRBJ2-1; 7 nucleotides align to TRBD2. J lost 0 bases, V lost 5 bases, and 7 bases had no gene match. This CDR3 is built from 15 residues. The germline CDR1 and CDR2 sequences are SQVTM and ANQGSEA.

The rearrangement joins TRBV7-9 to TRBJ2-5; D remains unclear. The germline CDR1 and CDR2 sequences are SEHNR and FQNEAQ (reference sequence). The CDR3 length is 14 residues. V was shortened by 3 bases and J by 5 bases, with 13 bases between the two germline ends. The DNA for the CDR3 is TGTGCCAGCAGCTTTGAGAGTTCGCGGGAGACCCAGTACTTC. It yields the protein CASSFESSRETQYF.

The V gene is TRBV11-2, the J gene TRBJ2-5; tentative D call: TRBD1 (6 bases). The CDR3 sequence is 16 residues long. Trimming took off 1 base at V and 0 bases at J, with 12 bases between the two ends. Per germline, CDR1 SGHAT and CDR2 FQNNGV. This CDR3 reads CASSLGGGKYQETQYF. In DNA form, the CDR3 reads TGTGCCAGCAGCTTAGGAGGGGGAAAGTACCAAGAGACCCAGTACTTC.

This clonotype has only a few counts. The chain joins TRBV28 to TRBJ1-6; D gene unclear. The CDR3 loop spans 15 amino acids. The V end lost 8 bases, the J end lost 0 bases, and 11 bases lay between the germline ends. Per the germline V gene, CDR1 is MDHEN and CDR2 is SYDVKM. CDR3 in DNA: TGTGCCAGCGGCACCGAAAGCTCCTATAATTCACCCCTCCACTTT. It encodes CASGTESSYNSPLHF. The full variable domain, in which reference TRBV28 and TRBJ1-6 provide the parts outside the CDR3, is DVKVTQSSRYLVKRTGEKVFLECVQDMDHENMFWYRQDPGLGLRLIYFSYDVKMKEKGDIPEGYSVSREKKERFSLILESASTNQTSMYLCASGTESSYNSPLHFGNGTRLTVT.

The V gene is TRBV13, the J gene TRBJ2-2; either TRBD1 or TRBD2 may fit D (5 bases each). Per germline, CDR1 PRHDT and CDR2 FYEKMQ (reference sequence). There are 17 residues in the CDR3. The V gene lost 0 bases and the J gene lost 4 bases, with 15 bases spanning the gap. The CDR3: CASSLGGWGFSTGELFF. The DNA of the CDR3 is TGTGCCAGCAGCTTAGGCGGTTGGGGGTTTTCCACCGGGGAGCTGTTTTTT.

The chain uses TRBV27 and TRBJ2-5; D is unresolved. Germline V CDR1 and CDR2: MNHEY, SMNVEV (reference sequence). The V gene lost 2 bases and the J gene lost 2 bases, with 12 bases spanning the gap. The CDR3 covers 15 residues. The CDR3 is CASSLSWPIQETQYF. The CDR3 bases are TGTGCCAGCAGTTTAAGCTGGCCGATTCAAGAGACCCAGTACTTC.

This sequence joins TRBV2 and TRBJ2-1; 8 nucleotides agree with TRBD1. The CDR3 contains 13 residues. CDR1 is SNHLY, CDR2 FYNNEI, per germline. V lost 8 bases to trimming and J lost 9 bases; unmatched junction nucleotides: 9. The CDR3 is CASGVQGAREQFF. CDR3 bases: TGTGCCAGCGGGGTCCAGGGGGCGCGTGAGCAGTTCTTC.

This clonotype was recorded once. This chain uses TRBV12-3 or TRBV12-4 with TRBJ2-1, with 7 bases fitting TRBD1. This CDR3 has 16 amino acids. Losses at the gene ends were 7 bases for V and 12 bases for J; bases not matched to a gene: 21. In DNA, the CDR3 is TGTGCCAGCAAGCCCCATGGGACAGTGAGTGGAGATGTGCAGTTCTTC. It translates to CASKPHGTVSGDVQFF.

This clonotype was observed a handful of times. This rearrangement joins TRBV6-5 to TRBJ1-2, with 7 bases matching TRBD1. J lost 6 bases, V lost 3 bases, and 7 bases had no gene match. From germline, CDR1 is MNHEY and CDR2 SVGAGI. The CDR3 spans 14 residues. The CDR3 spells CASSYRTGSDGYTF. CDR3 coding DNA: TGTGCCAGCAGTTATAGGACAGGTTCCGATGGCTACACCTTC.

The chain carries TRBV4-1 and TRBJ2-7; D is possibly TRBD1 (6 bases). This CDR3 is 15 amino acids long. The V end lost 0 bases, the J end lost 6 bases, and 15 bases lay between the germline ends. Germline assignment: CDR1 MGHRA and CDR2 YSYEKL. The CDR3 sequence: CASSQDPGELFEQYF. CDR3 in DNA: TGCGCCAGCAGCCAAGATCCAGGGGAGCTATTCGAGCAGTACTTC.